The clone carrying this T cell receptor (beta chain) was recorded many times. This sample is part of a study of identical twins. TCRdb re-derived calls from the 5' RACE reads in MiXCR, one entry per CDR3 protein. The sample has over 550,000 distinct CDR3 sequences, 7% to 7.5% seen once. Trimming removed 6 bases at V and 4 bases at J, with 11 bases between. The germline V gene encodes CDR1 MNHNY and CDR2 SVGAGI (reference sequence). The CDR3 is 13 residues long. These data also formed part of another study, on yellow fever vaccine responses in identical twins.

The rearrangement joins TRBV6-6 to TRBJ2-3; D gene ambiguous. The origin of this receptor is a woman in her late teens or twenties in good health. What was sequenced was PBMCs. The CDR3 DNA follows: TGTGCCAGCAGCTCGACTGGGGCAGATACGCAGTATTTT. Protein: CASSSTGADTQYF.